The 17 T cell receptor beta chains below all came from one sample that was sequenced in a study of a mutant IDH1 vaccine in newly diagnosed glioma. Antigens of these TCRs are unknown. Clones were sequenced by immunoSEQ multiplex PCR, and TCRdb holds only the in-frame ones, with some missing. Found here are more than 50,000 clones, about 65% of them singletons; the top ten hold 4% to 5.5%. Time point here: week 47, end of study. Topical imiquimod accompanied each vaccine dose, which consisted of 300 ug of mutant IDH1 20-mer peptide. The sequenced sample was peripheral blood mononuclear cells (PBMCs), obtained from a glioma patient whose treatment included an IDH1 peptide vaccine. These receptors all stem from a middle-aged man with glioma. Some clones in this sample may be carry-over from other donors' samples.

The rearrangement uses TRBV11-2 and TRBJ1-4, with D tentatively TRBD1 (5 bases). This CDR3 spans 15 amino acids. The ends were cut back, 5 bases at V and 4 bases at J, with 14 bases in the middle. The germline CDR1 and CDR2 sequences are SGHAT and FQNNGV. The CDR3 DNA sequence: TGTGCCAGCAGCCTCCAGGGTAGACTTAATGAAAAACTGTTTTTT. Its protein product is CASSLQGRLNEKLFF.

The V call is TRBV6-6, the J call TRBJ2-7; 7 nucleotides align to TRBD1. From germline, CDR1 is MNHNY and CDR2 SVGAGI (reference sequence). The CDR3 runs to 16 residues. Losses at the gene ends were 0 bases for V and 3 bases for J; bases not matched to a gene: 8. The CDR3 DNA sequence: TGTGCCAGCAGTTACTCGAAAGGGGCAGGGGGCTACGAGCAGTACTTC. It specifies CASSYSKGAGGYEQYF.

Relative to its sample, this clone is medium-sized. CDR3 DNA sequence: TGCGCCAGCAGCTTGGGAGGACTCGCAACTAATGAAAAACTGTTTTTT. Translated, it gives CASSLGGLATNEKLFF. V gene TRBV5-1 combines with J gene TRBJ1-4; D call uncertain. Germline CDR1 reads SGHRS; CDR2 reads YFSETQ. The ends were cut back, 0 bases at V and 0 bases at J, with 9 bases in the middle. The CDR3 is made up of 16 amino acids. Supplemented by reference TRBV5-1 and TRBJ1-4, the full variable domain reads KAGVTQTPRYLIKTRGQQVTLSCSPISGHRSVSWYQQTPGQGLQFLFEYFSETQRNKGNFPGRFSGRQFSNSRSEMNVSTLELGDSALYLCASSLGGLATNEKLFFGSGTQLSVL.

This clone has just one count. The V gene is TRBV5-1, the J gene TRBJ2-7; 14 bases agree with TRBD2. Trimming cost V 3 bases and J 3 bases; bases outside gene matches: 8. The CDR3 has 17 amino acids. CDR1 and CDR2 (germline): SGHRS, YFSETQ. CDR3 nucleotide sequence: TGCGCCAGCAGCTACAACTTAGGGACTAGCGGGGGCTACGAGCAGTACTTC. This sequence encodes CASSYNLGTSGGYEQYF.

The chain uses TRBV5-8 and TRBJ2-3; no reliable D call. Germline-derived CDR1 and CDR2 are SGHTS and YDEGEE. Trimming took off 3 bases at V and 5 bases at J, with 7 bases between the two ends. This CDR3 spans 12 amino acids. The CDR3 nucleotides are TGTGCCAGCAGCTCTAGGCTAGATACGCAGTATTTT. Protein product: CASSSRLDTQYF.

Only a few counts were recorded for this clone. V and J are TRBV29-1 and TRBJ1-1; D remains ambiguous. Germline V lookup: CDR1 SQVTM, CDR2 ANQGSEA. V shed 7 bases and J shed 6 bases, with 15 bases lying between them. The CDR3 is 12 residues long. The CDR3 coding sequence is TGCAGCGACCGGGCCACCGACGCTGAAGCTTTCTTT. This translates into CSDRATDAEAFF. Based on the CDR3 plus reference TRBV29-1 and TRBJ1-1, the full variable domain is SAVISQKPSRDICQRGTSLTIQCQVDSQVTMMFWYRQQPGQSLTLIATANQGSEATYESGFVIDKFPISRPNLTFSTLTVSNMSPEDSSIYLCSDRATDAEAFFGQGTRLTVV.

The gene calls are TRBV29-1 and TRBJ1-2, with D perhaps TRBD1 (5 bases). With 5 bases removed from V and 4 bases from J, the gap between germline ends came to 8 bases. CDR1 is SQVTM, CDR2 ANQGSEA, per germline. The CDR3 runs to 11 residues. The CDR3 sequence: CSVKGSYGYTF. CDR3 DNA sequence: TGCAGCGTTAAGGGGTCCTATGGCTACACCTTC.

CDR3 protein: CASSLWADQPQHF. The CDR3 nucleotides read TGTGCCAGCAGTTTATGGGCTGATCAGCCCCAGCATTTT. V is TRBV27 and J is TRBJ1-5, with D uncertain. The V end lost 1 base, the J end lost 5 bases, and 6 bases lay between the germline ends. This CDR3 comprises 13 residues. Germline values: CDR1 MNHEY, CDR2 SMNVEV (reference sequence).

CDR3 residues: CASSGRRAASTDTQYF. For the CDR3, the DNA is TGTGCCAGCAGTGGCCGGAGGGCAGCTAGCACAGATACGCAGTATTTT. The chain couples TRBV6-1 to TRBJ2-3; D is perhaps TRBD2 (6 bases). V lost 4 bases to trimming and J lost 0 bases, with 14 bases between them. This CDR3 region has 16 residues. Germline V lookup: CDR1 MNHNS, CDR2 SASEGT.

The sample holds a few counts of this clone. The CDR3: CASSYSLNTEAFF. DNA for the CDR3: TGTGCCAGCAGTTACTCGCTGAACACTGAAGCTTTCTTT. The rearrangement joins TRBV6-5 to TRBJ1-1, with unresolved D. Germline loops: CDR1 MNHEY, CDR2 SVGAGI. V was clipped by 0 bases and J by 0 bases, with 2 bases between them. The CDR3 sequence is 13 residues long.

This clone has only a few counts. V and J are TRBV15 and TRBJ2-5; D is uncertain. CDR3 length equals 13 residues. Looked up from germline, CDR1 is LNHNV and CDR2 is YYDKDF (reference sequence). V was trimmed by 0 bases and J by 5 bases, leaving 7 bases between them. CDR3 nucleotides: TGTGCCACCAGCAGAGATCAAGGGGAGACCCAGTACTTC. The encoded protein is CATSRDQGETQYF.

DNA for the CDR3: TGCAGCGTTGAACCCGGACAGGGGGGCAACTATGGCTACACCTTC. Translated, it gives CSVEPGQGGNYGYTF. The chain couples TRBV29-1 to TRBJ1-2, with 10 bases that match TRBD1. CDR1 SQVTM and CDR2 ANQGSEA come from the germline V gene. The CDR3 covers 15 residues. V shed 2 bases, J shed 2 bases, and the junction held 5 bases outside the gene matches.

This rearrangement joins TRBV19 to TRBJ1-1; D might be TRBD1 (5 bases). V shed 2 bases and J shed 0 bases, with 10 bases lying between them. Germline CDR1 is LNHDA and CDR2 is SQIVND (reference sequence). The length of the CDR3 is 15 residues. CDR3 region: CASSITGGVNTEAFF. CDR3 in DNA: TGTGCCAGTAGTATAACGGGGGGGGTGAACACTGAAGCTTTCTTT.

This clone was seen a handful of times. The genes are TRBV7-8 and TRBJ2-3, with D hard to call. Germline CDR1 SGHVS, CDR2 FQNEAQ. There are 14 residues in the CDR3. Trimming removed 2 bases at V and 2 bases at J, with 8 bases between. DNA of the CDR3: TGTGCCAGCAGCTTAAAACACCACACAGATACGCAGTATTTT. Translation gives CASSLKHHTDTQYF.

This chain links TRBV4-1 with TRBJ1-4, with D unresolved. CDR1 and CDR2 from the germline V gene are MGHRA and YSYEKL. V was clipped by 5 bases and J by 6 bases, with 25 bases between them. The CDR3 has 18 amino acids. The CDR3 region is CASSATPRAGHGDEKLFF. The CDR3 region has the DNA TGCGCCAGCAGCGCTACACCTCGGGCCGGCCATGGTGATGAAAAACTGTTTTTT.

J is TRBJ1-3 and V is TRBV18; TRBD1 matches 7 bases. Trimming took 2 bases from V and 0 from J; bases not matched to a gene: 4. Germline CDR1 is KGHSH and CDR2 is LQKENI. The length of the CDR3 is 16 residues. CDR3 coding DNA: TGTGCCAGCTCACCAAACGACAGGGCCTCTGGAAACACCATATATTTT. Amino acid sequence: CASSPNDRASGNTIYF.

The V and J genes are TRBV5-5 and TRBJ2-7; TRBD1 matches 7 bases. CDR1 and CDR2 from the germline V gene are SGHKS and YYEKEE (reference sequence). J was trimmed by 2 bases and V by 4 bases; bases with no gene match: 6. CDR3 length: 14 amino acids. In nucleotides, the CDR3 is TGTGCCAGCAGCGAGGGGACAGCAACCTACGAGCAGTACTTC. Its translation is CASSEGTATYEQYF.